The next 21 T cell receptor beta chains were all read from a single sample in a study of shared clonotypes between healthy human individuals. The assay was immunoSEQ multiplex PCR, and TCRdb's table has in-frame clones only and misses some. The table has roughly 2.5 million clones, roughly 92% seen once. Material: naive CD4+ T cells sorted from blood. Subset of the sample: CD45RA+ positively selected. The origin of the receptors is a man younger than 35 in good health.

In DNA, the CDR3 is TGTGCCAGCAGCTTGGAGGGCTCCGGAGAGACCCAGTACTTC. This translates into CASSLEGSGETQYF. The rearrangement links TRBV5-4 to TRBJ2-5; D is ambiguous. The CDR3 runs 14 residues. V lost 0 bases and J lost 4, with 10 bases in between. Per germline, CDR1 SGHNT and CDR2 YYREEE (reference sequence).

CDR3 protein: CASSPPGPGPDTQYF. The CDR3 DNA reads TGTGCCAGCTCACCACCGGGTCCGGGCCCAGATACGCAGTATTTT. V gene TRBV18 combines with J gene TRBJ2-3; D remains unclear. This CDR3 has 15 residues. V gave up 0 bases and J gave up 4 bases, with 11 bases separating them. From germline, CDR1 is KGHSH and CDR2 LQKENI.

This rearrangement joins TRBV6-1 to TRBJ1-5, with D maybe TRBD1 (5 bases). Trimming stripped 4 bases from V and 7 bases from J, with 11 bases between. Germline-derived CDR1 and CDR2 are MNHNS and SASEGT. The CDR3 has 13 amino acids. CDR3 sequence: CASSAEKGQPQHF. The CDR3 DNA reads TGTGCCAGCAGTGCAGAAAAGGGGCAGCCCCAGCATTTT.

This chain connects TRBV10-3 to TRBJ2-7, with D possibly matching TRBD1 (7 bases). Germline V lookup: CDR1 ENHRY, CDR2 SYGVKD. Trimming cost V 3 bases and J 0 bases, with 18 bases left between them. The CDR3 extends over 17 amino acids. The CDR3 sequence: CAISEGGTVISSYEQYF. The CDR3 DNA reads TGTGCCATCAGTGAAGGGGGGACAGTCATAAGCTCCTACGAGCAGTACTTC.

This clone was recorded only once. This chain connects TRBV7-2 to TRBJ2-1, with TRBD2 matching over 15 bases. Germline-derived CDR1 and CDR2 are SGHTA and FQGNSA. Trimming took 5 bases from V and 1 from J; bases not matched to a gene: 9. The CDR3 has 19 amino acids. CDR3 nucleotides: TGTGCCAGCAGCAATACCGGGACTAGCGGGAGGAGGTCCTACAATGAGCAGTTCTTC. Amino acids: CASSNTGTSGRRSYNEQFF.

V is TRBV5-1 and J is TRBJ2-3; 9 nucleotides align to TRBD2. Germline CDR1 reads SGHRS; CDR2 reads YFSETQ. V was pared by 7 bases and J by 3 bases, with 12 bases of the junction left unmatched. The CDR3 runs to 16 residues. This chain's CDR3 is CASARISGSVTDTQYF. The CDR3 bases are TGCGCCAGCGCCCGTATTAGCGGGAGTGTAACAGATACGCAGTATTTT. Filled out from reference TRBV5-1 and TRBJ2-3, the complete variable domain reads KAGVTQTPRYLIKTRGQQVTLSCSPISGHRSVSWYQQTPGQGLQFLFEYFSETQRNKGNFPGRFSGRQFSNSRSEMNVSTLELGDSALYLCASARISGSVTDTQYFGPGTRLTVL.

The chain links TRBV7-9 to TRBJ1-3, with D maybe TRBD1 (6 bases). V was trimmed by 3 bases and J by 0 bases, leaving 12 bases between them. Germline V gives CDR1 SEHNR, CDR2 FQNEAQ (reference sequence). The CDR3 consists of 16 residues. The CDR3 DNA reads TGTGCCAGCAGCTTGGCCCAGGGGATCTCTGGAAACACCATATATTTT. Translating it yields CASSLAQGISGNTIYF. Together with reference TRBV7-9 and TRBJ1-3, the CDR3 gives the full variable domain: DTGVSQNPRHKITKRGQNVTFRCDPISEHNRLYWYRQTLGQGPEFLTYFQNEAQLEKSRLLSDRFSAERPKGSFSTLEIQRTEQGDSAMYLCASSLAQGISGNTIYFGEGSWLTVV.

CDR3 loop: CASSADTYEQYF. CDR3 sequence (DNA): TGTGCCAGCAGTGCAGACACCTACGAGCAGTACTTC. V and J are TRBV6-5 and TRBJ2-7, with D hard to call. In germline, CDR1 is MNHEY, CDR2 SVGAGI. The CDR3 runs to 12 residues. The V gene lost 5 bases and the J gene lost 2 bases, with 7 bases spanning the gap.

The chain joins TRBV19 to TRBJ2-7; TRBD1 agrees at 9 bases. The CDR3 sequence is 16 residues long. The V and J ends lost 3 bases and 2 bases, in that order; junction bases with no gene match: 8. Germline lookup yields CDR1 LNHDA and CDR2 SQIVND (reference sequence). CDR3 coding DNA: TGTGCCAGTAGTATTCGGGACAGGGCTGGCGCCTACGAGCAGTACTTC. This codes for CASSIRDRAGAYEQYF.

The V gene is TRBV5-1, the J gene TRBJ2-1, with D possibly being TRBD2 (5 bases). The CDR3 runs 16 residues. The germline V gene has CDR1 SGHRS and CDR2 YFSETQ. With 0 bases removed from V and 0 bases from J, the gap between germline ends came to 10 bases. CDR3 DNA: TGCGCCAGCAGCTTGGTCCTAGCAACCTCCTACAATGAGCAGTTCTTC. This gives the protein CASSLVLATSYNEQFF.

The rearrangement uses TRBV6-6 and TRBJ1-1; D unclear. V lost 9 bases to trimming and J lost 0 bases, with 14 bases between them. Per germline, CDR1 MNHNY and CDR2 SVGAGI (reference sequence). The CDR3 sequence is 14 residues long. The CDR3 bases are TGTGCCAGTACGACATACGGATTGAACACTGAAGCTTTCTTT. Translated: CASTTYGLNTEAFF.

The chain recombines TRBV4-3 with TRBJ2-5, with 8 nucleotides matching TRBD1. The length of the CDR3 is 15 residues. Germline-derived CDR1 and CDR2 are LGHNA and YSLEER. With 3 bases clipped from V and 3 bases from J, the junction kept 6 bases outside the gene matches. The DNA for the CDR3 is TGCGCCAGCAGCCATGGACAGGGTCGGGAAGAGACCCAGTACTTC. Amino acids: CASSHGQGREETQYF.

With regard to this clone: This sample includes further DNA sequences coding for the same CDR3. This sequence joins TRBV7-9 and TRBJ2-2; D perhaps matches TRBD1 (5 bases). The CDR3 is 14 amino acids. In germline, CDR1 is SEHNR, CDR2 FQNEAQ (reference sequence). Trimming cost V 1 base and J 3 bases, with 6 bases left between them. The CDR3 sequence: CASSLVRDTGELFF. CDR3 bases: TGTGCCAGCAGCTTAGTCAGGGACACCGGGGAGCTGTTTTTT. Complete variable domain (other parts from reference TRBV7-9 and TRBJ2-2): DTGVSQNPRHKITKRGQNVTFRCDPISEHNRLYWYRQTLGQGPEFLTYFQNEAQLEKSRLLSDRFSAERPKGSFSTLEIQRTEQGDSAMYLCASSLVRDTGELFFGEGSRLTVL.

A single count supports this clone. The chain uses TRBV5-4 and TRBJ2-3; the D is unclear. V shed 0 bases and J shed 2 bases, with 7 bases lying between them. Germline loops: CDR1 SGHNT, CDR2 YYREEE (reference sequence). The length of the CDR3 is 14 residues. The CDR3 here is CASSLDPFTDTQYF. CDR3 DNA sequence: TGTGCCAGCAGCTTGGATCCCTTCACAGATACGCAGTATTTT.

This clone has only a few counts. The gene calls are TRBV30 and TRBJ1-6; D unclear. The CDR3 sequence is 14 residues long. Looked up from germline, CDR1 is GTSNPN and CDR2 is SVGIG (reference sequence). V lost 3 bases to trimming and J lost 10 bases, with 16 bases between them. CDR3 nucleotides: TGTGCCTGGAGACGCGAGGCGGTTGGGTCACCCCTCCACTTT. Protein product: CAWRREAVGSPLHF.

The chain has TRBV19 and TRBJ2-1; TRBD1 aligns across 10 bases. Per the germline V gene, CDR1 is LNHDA and CDR2 is SQIVND (reference sequence). The CDR3 totals 15 residues. With 7 bases clipped from V and 4 bases from J, the junction kept 7 bases outside the gene matches. This CDR3 reads CASTRAGQGYNEQFF. CDR3 bases: TGTGCCAGTACCCGTGCGGGACAGGGGTACAATGAGCAGTTCTTC.

Comments on this clone: Other DNA sequences in this sample translate to the same CDR3. The chain carries TRBV9 and TRBJ2-6; D unclear. Germline V gene sequence: CDR1 SGDLS, CDR2 YYNGEE. The germline V and J ends were trimmed by 0 bases and 0 bases, with 4 bases remaining between them. The CDR3 loop spans 15 amino acids. CDR3 region: CASSVGSSGANVLTF. CDR3 coding DNA: TGTGCCAGCAGCGTAGGAAGCTCTGGGGCCAACGTCCTGACTTTC.

A single count supports this clone. The chain joins TRBV30 to TRBJ2-5, with TRBD1 identical over 8 bases. Trimming cost V 4 bases and J 0 bases; bases outside gene matches: 10. The CDR3 is 16 residues long. Germline loops: CDR1 GTSNPN, CDR2 SVGIG (reference sequence). DNA for the CDR3: TGTGCCTGGACCTACGGGACAGGACAACACCAAGAGACCCAGTACTTC. This sequence encodes CAWTYGTGQHQETQYF.

V usage is TRBV19 and J usage is TRBJ2-3; D unclear. CDR3 length: 15 residues. The germline CDR1 and CDR2 sequences are LNHDA and SQIVND (reference sequence). Trimming removed 4 bases at V and 4 bases at J, with 15 bases between. The CDR3 nucleotides read TGTGCCAGTAGTACCTTCCTTAACCACGCAGATACGCAGTATTTT. This codes for CASSTFLNHADTQYF.

The chain employs TRBV7-2 and TRBJ2-7; the D gene is possibly TRBD1 (5 bases). The CDR3 contains 13 residues. Trimming took off 2 bases at V and 6 bases at J, with 11 bases between the two ends. Germline values: CDR1 SGHTA, CDR2 FQGNSA. The chain's CDR3 is CASSLTRDSEQYF. The CDR3 DNA reads as TGTGCCAGCAGCTTAACCAGGGATTCCGAGCAGTACTTC.

The rearrangement joins TRBV7-9 to TRBJ2-5; 7 bases are shared with TRBD1. The CDR3 sequence is 13 residues long. V shed 4 bases and J 11 bases; nucleotides not matched to a gene: 10. From germline, CDR1 is SEHNR and CDR2 FQNEAQ (reference sequence). CDR3 residues: CASSSRQGLEQYF. CDR3 nucleotides: TGTGCCAGCAGCTCGCGACAGGGCCTGGAGCAGTACTTC.